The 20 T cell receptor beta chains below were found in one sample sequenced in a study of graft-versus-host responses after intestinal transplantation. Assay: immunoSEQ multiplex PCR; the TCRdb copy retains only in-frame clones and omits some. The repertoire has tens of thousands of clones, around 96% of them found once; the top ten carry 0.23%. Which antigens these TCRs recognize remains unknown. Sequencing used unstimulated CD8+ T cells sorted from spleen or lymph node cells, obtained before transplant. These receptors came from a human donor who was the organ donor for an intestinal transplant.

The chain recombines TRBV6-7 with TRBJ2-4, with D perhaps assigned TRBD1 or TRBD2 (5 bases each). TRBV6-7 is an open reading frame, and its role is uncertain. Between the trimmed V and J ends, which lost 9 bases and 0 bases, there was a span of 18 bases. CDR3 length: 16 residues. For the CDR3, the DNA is TGTGCCAGAACGGGGCTTTGGGGAGAAGCCAAAAACATTCAGTACTTC. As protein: CARTGLWGEAKNIQYF.

CDR3 DNA sequence: TGTGCCAGCAGTTTATCGAAGACAGCACTCCTCGATGGCTACACCTTC. Translated: CASSLSKTALLDGYTF. The V call is TRBV27, the J call TRBJ1-2; weak D call: TRBD1 (5 bases). V was pared by 0 bases and J by 6 bases, with 17 bases between. The V gene's germline CDR1 is MNHEY and CDR2 SMNVEV (reference sequence). CDR3 size: 16 residues.

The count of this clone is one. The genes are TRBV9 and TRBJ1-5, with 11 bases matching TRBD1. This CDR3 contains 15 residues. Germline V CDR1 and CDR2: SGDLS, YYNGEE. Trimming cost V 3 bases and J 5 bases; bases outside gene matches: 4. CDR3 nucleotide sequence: TGTGCCAGCAGCGGGGGACAGGGGGGCGATCAGCCCCAGCATTTT. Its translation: CASSGGQGGDQPQHF.

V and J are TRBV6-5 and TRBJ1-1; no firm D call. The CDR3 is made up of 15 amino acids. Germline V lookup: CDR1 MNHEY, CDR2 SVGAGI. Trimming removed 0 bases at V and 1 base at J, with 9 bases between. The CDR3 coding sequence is TGTGCCAGCAGTTACTCGTTTATGGCGAACACTGAAGCTTTCTTT. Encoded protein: CASSYSFMANTEAFF.

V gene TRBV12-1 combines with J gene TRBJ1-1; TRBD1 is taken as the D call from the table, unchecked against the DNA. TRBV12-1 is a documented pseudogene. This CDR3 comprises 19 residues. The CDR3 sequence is CASSFEGDSISRMNTEAFF. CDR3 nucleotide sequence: TGTGCCAGCAGCTTTGAGGGCGACAGTATCTCCCGAATGAACACTGAAGCTTTCTTT.

The chain's CDR3 is CASILRGPGELYPYF. The DNA of the CDR3 is TGTGCCAGCATCCTAAGGGGGCCAGGGGAATTATATCCGTACTTC. V is TRBV21-1 and J is TRBJ2-7; the table's TRBD1 call for D was not verified on the DNA. TRBV21-1 is a recognized pseudogene. The CDR3 totals 15 residues.

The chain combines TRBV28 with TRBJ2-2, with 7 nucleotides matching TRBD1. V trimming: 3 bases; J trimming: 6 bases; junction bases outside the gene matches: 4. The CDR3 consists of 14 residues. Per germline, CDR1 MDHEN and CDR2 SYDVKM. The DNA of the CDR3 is TGTGCCAGCAGTTTTTGGCAGGGGGCCGGGGAGCTGTTTTTT. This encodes CASSFWQGAGELFF.

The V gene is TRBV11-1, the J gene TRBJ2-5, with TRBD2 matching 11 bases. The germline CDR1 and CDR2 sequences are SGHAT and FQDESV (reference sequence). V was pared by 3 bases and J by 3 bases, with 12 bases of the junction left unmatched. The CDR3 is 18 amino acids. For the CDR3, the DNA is TGTGCCAGCAGCTTTGGGGATGCCCAACTAGCGGGGGAAGAGACCCAGTACTTC. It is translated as CASSFGDAQLAGEETQYF.

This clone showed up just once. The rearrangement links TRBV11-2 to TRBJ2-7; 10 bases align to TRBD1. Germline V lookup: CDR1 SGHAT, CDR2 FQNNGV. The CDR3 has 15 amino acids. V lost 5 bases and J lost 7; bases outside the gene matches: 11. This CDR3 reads CASSTPGQGMGEQYF. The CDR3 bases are TGTGCCAGCAGCACACCGGGACAGGGGATGGGGGAGCAGTACTTC.

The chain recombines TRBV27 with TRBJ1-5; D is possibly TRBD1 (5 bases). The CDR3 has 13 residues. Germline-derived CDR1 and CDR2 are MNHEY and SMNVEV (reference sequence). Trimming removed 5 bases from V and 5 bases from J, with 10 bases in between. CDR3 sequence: CASSLGGDQPQHF. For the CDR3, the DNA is TGTGCCAGCAGTCTGGGGGGAGATCAGCCCCAGCATTTT.

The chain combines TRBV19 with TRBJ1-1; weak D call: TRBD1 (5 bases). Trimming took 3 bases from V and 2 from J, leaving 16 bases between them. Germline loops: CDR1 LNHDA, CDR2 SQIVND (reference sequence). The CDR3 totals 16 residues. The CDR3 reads CASSILLGQGNTEAFF. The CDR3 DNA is TGTGCCAGTAGTATCCTTCTTGGGCAGGGAAACACTGAAGCTTTCTTT.

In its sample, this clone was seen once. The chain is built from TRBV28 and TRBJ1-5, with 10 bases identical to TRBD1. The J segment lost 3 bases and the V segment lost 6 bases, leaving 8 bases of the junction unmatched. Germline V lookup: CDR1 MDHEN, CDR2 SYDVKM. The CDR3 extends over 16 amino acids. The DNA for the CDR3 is TGTGCCAGCAGCCGATGGGACAGGGGAACCAATCAGCCCCAGCATTTT. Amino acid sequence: CASSRWDRGTNQPQHF.

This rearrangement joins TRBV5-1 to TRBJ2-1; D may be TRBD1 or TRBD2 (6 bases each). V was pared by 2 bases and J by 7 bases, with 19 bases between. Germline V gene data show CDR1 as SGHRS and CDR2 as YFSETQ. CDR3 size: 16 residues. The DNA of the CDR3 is TGCGCCAGCAGCTTTCAATTAGGGGGGCCTACTAATGAGCAGTTCTTC. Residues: CASSFQLGGPTNEQFF.

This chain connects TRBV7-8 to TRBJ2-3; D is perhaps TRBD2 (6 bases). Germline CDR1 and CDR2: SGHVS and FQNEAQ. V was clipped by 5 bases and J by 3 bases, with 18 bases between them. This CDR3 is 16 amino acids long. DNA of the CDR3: TGTGCCAGCAGCGCGAACAGGAGGGTGCGAACAGATACGCAGTATTTT. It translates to CASSANRRVRTDTQYF. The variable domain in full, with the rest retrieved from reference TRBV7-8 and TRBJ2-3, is GAGVSQSPRYKVAKRGQDVALRCDPISGHVSLFWYQQALGQGPEFLTYFQNEAQLDKSGLPSDRFFAERPEGSVSTLKIQRTQQEDSAVYLCASSANRRVRTDTQYFGPGTRLTVL.

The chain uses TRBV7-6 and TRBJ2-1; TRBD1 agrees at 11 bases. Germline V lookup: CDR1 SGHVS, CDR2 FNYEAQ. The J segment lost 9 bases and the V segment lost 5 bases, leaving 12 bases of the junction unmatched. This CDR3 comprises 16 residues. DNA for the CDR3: TGTGCCAGCAGCCAAGATGGGACAGGGGGTACTGTTGAGCAGTTCTTC. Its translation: CASSQDGTGGTVEQFF.

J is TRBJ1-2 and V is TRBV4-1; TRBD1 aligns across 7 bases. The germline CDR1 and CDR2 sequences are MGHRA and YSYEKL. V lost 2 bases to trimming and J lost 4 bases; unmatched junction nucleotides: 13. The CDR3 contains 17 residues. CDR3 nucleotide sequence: TGCGCCAGCAGCCAATCTCGCCAGGGGGTAGCAACCTATGGCTACACCTTC. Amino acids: CASSQSRQGVATYGYTF.

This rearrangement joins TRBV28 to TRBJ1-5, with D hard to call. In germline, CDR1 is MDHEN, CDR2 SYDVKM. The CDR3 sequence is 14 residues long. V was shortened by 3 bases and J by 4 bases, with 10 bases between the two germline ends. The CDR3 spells CASSFAGPNQPQHF. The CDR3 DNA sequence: TGTGCCAGCAGTTTTGCAGGACCAAATCAGCCCCAGCATTTT.

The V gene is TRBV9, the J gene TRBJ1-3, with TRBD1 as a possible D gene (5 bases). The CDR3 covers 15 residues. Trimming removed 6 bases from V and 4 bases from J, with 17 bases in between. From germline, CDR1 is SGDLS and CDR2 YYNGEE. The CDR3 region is CASNPLGGSGNTIYF. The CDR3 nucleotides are TGTGCCAGCAACCCCCTGGGGGGTTCAGGAAACACCATATATTTT.

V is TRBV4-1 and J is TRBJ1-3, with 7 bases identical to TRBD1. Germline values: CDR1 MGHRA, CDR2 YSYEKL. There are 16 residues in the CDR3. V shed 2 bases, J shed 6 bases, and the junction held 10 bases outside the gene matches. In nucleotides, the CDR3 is TGCGCCAGCAGCCAAACCGGGACAGCAGTTAAAAACACCATATATTTT. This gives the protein CASSQTGTAVKNTIYF.

The DNA of the CDR3 is TGTGCCAGCAGCGAACTAGCGGGGGGCCTAATGGGCGAGACCCAGTACTTC. This codes for CASSELAGGLMGETQYF. The rearrangement uses TRBV5-4 and TRBJ2-5; 12 nucleotides match TRBD2. Unmatched junction bases numbered 12, after V lost 4 bases and J lost 5 bases. The CDR3 length is 17 residues. Looked up from germline, CDR1 is SGHNT and CDR2 is YYREEE (reference sequence).